This TCR beta chain was sequenced in a study of T-cell reconstitution after alpha-beta-depleted transplantation in children. Notes on the study in general: Diversity of TCRbeta at day 60 was high in some patients, arising from surviving recipient T cells and thymic progenitors. T-cell counts and diversity at one year post-transplant came mainly from newly produced T cells.

As it was prepared, the TCRbeta library received unique molecular identifiers. TCRdb re-derived calls from the PCR reads in MiXCR, one entry per CDR3 protein. The sample carries roughly 110,000 distinct CDR3 sequences, over 9% recorded once. Trimming took 6 bases from V and 0 from J; bases not matched to a gene: 4. The CDR3 totals 14 residues. Germline assignment: CDR1 DFQATT and CDR2 SNEGSKA (reference sequence). This clonotype has more than one count but fewer than ten. Its antigen remains unknown. The rearrangement uses TRBV20-1 and TRBJ2-1; 8 nucleotides match TRBD2. This specimen consisted of PBMCs, obtained before TCRalphabeta/CD19-depleted stem cell transplant. The sequence came from a boy between 2 and 10 years old with acute lymphoblastic leukemia, due to receive a stem cell transplant. CDR3 nucleotides: TGCAGTGCCATAGCGGGAAGCTCCTACAATGAGCAGTTCTTC. Translated, it gives CSAIAGSSYNEQFF.